The 8 T cell receptor beta chains given below trace back to one sample, sequenced in a study of PD-L1 blockade in urothelial cancer. Profiled with immunoSEQ multiplex PCR; TCRdb holds only in-frame clones, not every one. The table lists about 22,000 clones, 90% of them singletons, with about 16% in the top ten. The material was PBMCs, obtained around atezolizumab (anti-PD-L1) treatment. Source of these receptors: a woman aged 60-75 years with urothelial cancer.

The rearrangement joins TRBV7-2 to TRBJ1-1; 7 nucleotides line up with TRBD1. The germline gives CDR1 SGHTA, CDR2 FQGNSA. Trimming at V came to 5 bases and at J to 3 bases, leaving 9 bases not matched to a gene. This CDR3 has 15 amino acids. As DNA, the CDR3 is TGTGCCAGCAGCACCCAGACAGGGCTCCACACTGAAGCTTTCTTT. It codes for CASSTQTGLHTEAFF.

This chain links TRBV2 with TRBJ1-5, with 10 positions matching TRBD1. Looked up from germline, CDR1 is SNHLY and CDR2 is FYNNEI. This CDR3 has 15 amino acids. The junction had 6 bases not matched to a gene; V was cut back by 6 bases and J by 4 bases. The DNA of the CDR3 is TGTGCCAGCAGCGCGGGACAGGGGATGAATCAGCCCCAGCATTTT. Translated, it gives CASSAGQGMNQPQHF.

The V and J genes are TRBV13 and TRBJ1-2; 11 bases line up with TRBD1. The CDR3 is 16 residues long. The ends lost 8 bases at V and 3 bases at J; junction bases unmatched: 11. From germline, CDR1 is PRHDT and CDR2 FYEKMQ (reference sequence). This CDR3 is CASGAGTGGPHYGYTF. CDR3 sequence (DNA): TGTGCCAGCGGCGCCGGGACAGGGGGGCCCCACTATGGCTACACCTTC.

The V call is TRBV19, the J call TRBJ2-7; a possible D gene is TRBD1 (6 bases). The germline V gene has CDR1 LNHDA and CDR2 SQIVND (reference sequence). The CDR3 sequence is 14 residues long. Trimming removed 6 bases from V and 0 bases from J, with 12 bases in between. The CDR3 nucleotides are TGTGCCAGTAGCGATACAGGGAGCTCCTACGAGCAGTACTTC. It is translated as CASSDTGSSYEQYF.

V is TRBV19 and J is TRBJ2-1; 11 bases align to TRBD2. Germline V gives CDR1 LNHDA, CDR2 SQIVND (reference sequence). Unmatched junction bases numbered 13, after V lost 3 bases and J lost 3 bases. The CDR3 runs to 19 residues. The CDR3 region is CASSMPGGLAGGDYNEQFF. CDR3 bases: TGTGCCAGTAGTATGCCAGGGGGGTTAGCGGGAGGGGACTACAATGAGCAGTTCTTC.

The gene calls are TRBV7-2 and TRBJ1-2; TRBD1 agrees at 7 bases. Germline trimming cut 5 bases from V and 0 bases from J; bases unmatched to any gene: 6. This CDR3 has 15 amino acids. CDR1 and CDR2 (germline): SGHTA, FQGNSA. CDR3 nucleotide sequence: TGTGCCAGCAGCCCACTGGGGACAGCTAACTATGGCTACACCTTC. Its translation is CASSPLGTANYGYTF.

The CDR3 DNA sequence: TGTGCCAGCATTATAGGGGAGGCTAGCCCTTCCTTCTACACAGATACGCAGTATTTT. It translates to CASIIGEASPSFYTDTQYF. The gene calls are TRBV7-9 and TRBJ2-3; D is possibly TRBD2 (6 bases). There are 19 residues in the CDR3. Germline CDR1 is SEHNR and CDR2 is FQNEAQ (reference sequence). V was shortened by 7 bases and J by 2 bases, with 28 bases between the two germline ends. The full variable domain, rest sourced from reference TRBV7-9 and TRBJ2-3, is DTGVSQNPRHKITKRGQNVTFRCDPISEHNRLYWYRQTLGQGPEFLTYFQNEAQLEKSRLLSDRFSAERPKGSFSTLEIQRTEQGDSAMYLCASIIGEASPSFYTDTQYFGPGTRLTVL.

The count of this clone is one. The gene calls are TRBV6-4 and TRBJ2-1; TRBD2 agrees at 11 bases. This CDR3 is built from 15 residues. The junction had 6 bases not matched to a gene; V was cut back by 2 bases and J by 9 bases. Germline V gene data show CDR1 as MRHNA and CDR2 as SNTAGT. The CDR3 nucleotides read TGTGCCAGCAGTGACACTGTGACTAGCGGGGCTGAGCAGTTCTTC. Amino acid sequence: CASSDTVTSGAEQFF.